This T cell receptor (beta chain) was profiled in a study of T cell responses to AZD1222 COVID-19 vaccine. General observations from the study: The reported proportion of spike-specific TCRs targeting unmutated variant regions was nearly half. AZD1222 recipients seropositive at baseline numbered only five to seven.

Sequenced by immunoSEQ multiplex PCR; TCRdb stores in-frame clones only, minus some. Seen here are fewer than 100,000 clones, about 88% observed once, and the top ten hold about 13%. On this clone: Its antigen is unknown.

This CDR3 has 15 amino acids. V was pared by 0 bases and J by 3 bases, with 0 bases of the junction left unmatched. Germline lookup yields CDR1 MNHEY and CDR2 SMNVEV (reference sequence). The receptor's source is an adult in good health. The chain couples TRBV27 to TRBJ2-1; 9 nucleotides line up with TRBD2. Sequencing used peripheral blood, obtained on day 0 of AZD1222 vaccination. CDR3 protein: CASSLSSGGYNEQFF. The CDR3 DNA reads as TGTGCCAGCAGTTTATCTAGCGGGGGCTACAATGAGCAGTTCTTC.